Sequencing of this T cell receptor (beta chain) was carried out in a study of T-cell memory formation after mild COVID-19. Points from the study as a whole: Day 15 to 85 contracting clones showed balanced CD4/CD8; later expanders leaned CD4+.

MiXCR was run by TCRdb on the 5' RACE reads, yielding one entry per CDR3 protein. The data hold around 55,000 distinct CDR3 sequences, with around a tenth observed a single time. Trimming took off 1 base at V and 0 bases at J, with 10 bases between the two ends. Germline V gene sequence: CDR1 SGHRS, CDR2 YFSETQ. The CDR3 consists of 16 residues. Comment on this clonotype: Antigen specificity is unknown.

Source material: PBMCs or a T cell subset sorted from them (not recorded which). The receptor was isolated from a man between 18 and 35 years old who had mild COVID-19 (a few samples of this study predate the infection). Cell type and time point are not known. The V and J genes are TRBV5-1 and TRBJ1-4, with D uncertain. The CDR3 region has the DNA TGCGCCAGCAGCTTGAACCCAGTTGCAACTAATGAAAAACTGTTTTTT. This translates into CASSLNPVATNEKLFF.